This T cell receptor beta chain comes out of a study of T cells in tuberculosis. This CDR3 spans 14 amino acids. V lost 2 bases and J lost 1, with 9 bases in between. Per germline, CDR1 SGHKS and CDR2 YYEKEE (reference sequence). TCRdb's copy holds only in-frame clones and misses some; the assay was immunoSEQ multiplex PCR. The repertoire holds about 43,000 clones, with roughly 94% as singletons. On average approximately 100,000 T cells per donor were immunosequenced. Sequenced: PBMCs. The chain links TRBV5-5 to TRBJ1-2; D is possibly TRBD1 (5 bases). This TCR was recovered from a donor aged 10-29 years with latent tuberculosis or without tuberculosis infection. Some clones in this sample may be carry-over from other donors' samples. The CDR3 nucleotides read TGTGCCAGCAGCTTTGGCAGGGATAACTATGGCTACACCTTC. Its translation is CASSFGRDNYGYTF.